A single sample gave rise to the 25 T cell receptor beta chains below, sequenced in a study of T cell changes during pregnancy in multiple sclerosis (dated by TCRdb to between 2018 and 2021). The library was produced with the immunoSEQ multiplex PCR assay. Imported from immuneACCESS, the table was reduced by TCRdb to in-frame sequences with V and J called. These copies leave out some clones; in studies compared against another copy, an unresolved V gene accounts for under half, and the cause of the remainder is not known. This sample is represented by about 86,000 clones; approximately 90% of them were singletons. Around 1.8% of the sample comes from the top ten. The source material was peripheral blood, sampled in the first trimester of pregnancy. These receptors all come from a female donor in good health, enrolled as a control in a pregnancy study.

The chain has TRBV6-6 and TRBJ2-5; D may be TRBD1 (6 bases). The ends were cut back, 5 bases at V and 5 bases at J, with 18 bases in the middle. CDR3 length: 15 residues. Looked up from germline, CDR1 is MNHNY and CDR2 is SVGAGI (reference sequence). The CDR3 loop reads CASSNRATTGETQYF. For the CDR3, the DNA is TGTGCCAGCAGTAACAGGGCGACTACGGGGGAGACCCAGTACTTC.

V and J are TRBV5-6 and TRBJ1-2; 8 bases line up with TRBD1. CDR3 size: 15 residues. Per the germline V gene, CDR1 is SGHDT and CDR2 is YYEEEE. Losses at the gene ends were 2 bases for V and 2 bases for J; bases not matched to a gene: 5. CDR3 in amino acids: CASSFPGTGNYGYTF. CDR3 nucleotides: TGTGCCAGCAGCTTCCCCGGGACAGGAAACTATGGCTACACCTTC.

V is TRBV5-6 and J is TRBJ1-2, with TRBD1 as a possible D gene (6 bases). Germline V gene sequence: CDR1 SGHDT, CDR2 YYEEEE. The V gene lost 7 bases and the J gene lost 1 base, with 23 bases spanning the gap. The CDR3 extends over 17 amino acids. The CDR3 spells CASLVLGRGQINYGYTF. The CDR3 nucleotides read TGTGCCAGCCTGGTATTAGGCCGGGGACAAATTAACTATGGCTACACCTTC.

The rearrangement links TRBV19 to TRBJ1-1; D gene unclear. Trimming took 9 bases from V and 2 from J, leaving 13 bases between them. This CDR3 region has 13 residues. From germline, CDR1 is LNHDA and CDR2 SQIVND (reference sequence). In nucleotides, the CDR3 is TGTGCCAGCCTAGAACCGGCCAACACTGAAGCTTTCTTT. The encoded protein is CASLEPANTEAFF.

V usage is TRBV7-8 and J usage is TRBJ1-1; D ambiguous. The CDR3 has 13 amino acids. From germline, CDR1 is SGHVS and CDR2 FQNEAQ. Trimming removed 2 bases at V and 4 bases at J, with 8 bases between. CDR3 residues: CASSLSEGTEAFF. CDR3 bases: TGTGCCAGCAGCTTATCAGAGGGCACTGAAGCTTTCTTT.

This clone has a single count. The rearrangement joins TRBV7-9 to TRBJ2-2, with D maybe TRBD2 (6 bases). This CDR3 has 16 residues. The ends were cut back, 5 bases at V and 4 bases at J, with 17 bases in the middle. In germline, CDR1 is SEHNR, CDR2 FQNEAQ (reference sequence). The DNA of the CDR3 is TGTGCCAGCAGCCCCGCGGGGCGGGGAGGCACCGGGGAGCTGTTTTTT. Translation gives CASSPAGRGGTGELFF.

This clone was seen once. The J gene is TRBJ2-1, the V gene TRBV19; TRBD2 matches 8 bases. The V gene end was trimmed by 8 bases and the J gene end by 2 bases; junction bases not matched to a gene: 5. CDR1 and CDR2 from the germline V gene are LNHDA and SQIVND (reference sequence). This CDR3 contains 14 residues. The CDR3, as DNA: TGTGCCAGTGCCACGGGGGGGCCCTACAATGAGCAGTTCTTC. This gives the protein CASATGGPYNEQFF.

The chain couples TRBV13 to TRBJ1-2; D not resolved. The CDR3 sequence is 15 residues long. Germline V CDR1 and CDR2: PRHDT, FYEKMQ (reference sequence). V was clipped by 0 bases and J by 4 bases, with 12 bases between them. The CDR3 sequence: CASSLGRSEVYGYTF. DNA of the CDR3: TGTGCCAGCAGCTTAGGGCGCAGCGAAGTCTATGGCTACACCTTC.

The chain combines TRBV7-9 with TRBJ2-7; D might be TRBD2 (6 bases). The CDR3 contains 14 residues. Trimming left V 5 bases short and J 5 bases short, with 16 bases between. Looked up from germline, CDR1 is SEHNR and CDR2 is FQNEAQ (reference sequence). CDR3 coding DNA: TGTGCCAGCAGCCTTCAATACCCTAGCGACGAGCAGTACTTC. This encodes CASSLQYPSDEQYF.

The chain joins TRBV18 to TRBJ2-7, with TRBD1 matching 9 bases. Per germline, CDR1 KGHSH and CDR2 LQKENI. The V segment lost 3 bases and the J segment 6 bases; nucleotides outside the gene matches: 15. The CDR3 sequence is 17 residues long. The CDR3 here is CASSPLGYGQGISEQYF. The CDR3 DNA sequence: TGTGCCAGCTCACCCCTTGGTTATGGACAGGGGATAAGCGAGCAGTACTTC.

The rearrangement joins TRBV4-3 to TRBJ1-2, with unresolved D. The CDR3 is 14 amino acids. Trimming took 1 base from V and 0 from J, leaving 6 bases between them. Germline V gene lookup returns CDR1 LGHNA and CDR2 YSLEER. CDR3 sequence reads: CASSQGVANYGYTF. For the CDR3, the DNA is TGCGCCAGCAGCCAAGGAGTAGCTAACTATGGCTACACCTTC.

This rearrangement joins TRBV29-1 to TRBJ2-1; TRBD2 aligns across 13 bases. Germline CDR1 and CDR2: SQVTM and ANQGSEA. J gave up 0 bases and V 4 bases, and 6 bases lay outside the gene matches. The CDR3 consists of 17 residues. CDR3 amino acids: CSVVRLAGGSSYNEQFF. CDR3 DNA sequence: TGCAGCGTTGTCCGACTAGCGGGGGGAAGCTCCTACAATGAGCAGTTCTTC.

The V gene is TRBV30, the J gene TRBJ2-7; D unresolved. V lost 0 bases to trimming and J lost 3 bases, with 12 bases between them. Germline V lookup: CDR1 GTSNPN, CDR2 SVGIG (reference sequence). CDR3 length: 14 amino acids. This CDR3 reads CAWSVMFPIYEQYF. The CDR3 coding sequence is TGTGCCTGGAGTGTAATGTTCCCAATCTACGAGCAGTACTTC.

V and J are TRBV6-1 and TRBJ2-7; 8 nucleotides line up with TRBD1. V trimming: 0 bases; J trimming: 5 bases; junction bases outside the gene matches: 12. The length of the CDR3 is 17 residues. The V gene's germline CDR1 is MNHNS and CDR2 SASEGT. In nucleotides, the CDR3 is TGTGCCAGCAGTGAAGCGACCCCCGGACAGGGAGAAGACGAGCAGTACTTC. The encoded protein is CASSEATPGQGEDEQYF.

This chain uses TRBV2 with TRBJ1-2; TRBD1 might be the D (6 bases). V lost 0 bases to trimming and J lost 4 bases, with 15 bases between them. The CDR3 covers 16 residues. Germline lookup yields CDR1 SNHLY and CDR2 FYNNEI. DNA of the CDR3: TGTGCCAGCAGTGAAGCGCGTCGGGGGGCCGGCTATGGCTACACCTTC. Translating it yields CASSEARRGAGYGYTF.

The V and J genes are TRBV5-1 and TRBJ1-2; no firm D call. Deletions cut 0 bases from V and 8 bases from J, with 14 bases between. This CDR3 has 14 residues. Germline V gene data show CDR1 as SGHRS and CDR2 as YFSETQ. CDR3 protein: CASSLDTSSGGYTF. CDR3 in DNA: TGCGCCAGCAGCTTGGATACCTCGTCGGGGGGCTACACCTTC.

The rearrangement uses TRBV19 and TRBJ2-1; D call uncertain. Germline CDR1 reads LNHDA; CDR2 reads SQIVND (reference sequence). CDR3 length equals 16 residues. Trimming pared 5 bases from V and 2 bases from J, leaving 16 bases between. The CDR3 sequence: CASSLLTAATYNEQFF. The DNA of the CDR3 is TGTGCCAGTAGTCTCCTGACCGCGGCAACCTACAATGAGCAGTTCTTC.

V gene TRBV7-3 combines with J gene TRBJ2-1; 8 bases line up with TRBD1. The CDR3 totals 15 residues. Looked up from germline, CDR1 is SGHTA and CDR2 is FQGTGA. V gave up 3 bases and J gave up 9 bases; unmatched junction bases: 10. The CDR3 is CASSFPQGALLEQFF. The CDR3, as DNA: TGTGCCAGCAGCTTCCCCCAGGGGGCGCTACTTGAGCAGTTCTTC.

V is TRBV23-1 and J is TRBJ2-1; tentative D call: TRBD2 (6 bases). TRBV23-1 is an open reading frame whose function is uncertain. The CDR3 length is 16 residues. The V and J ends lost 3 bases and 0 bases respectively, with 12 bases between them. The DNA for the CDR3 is TGCGCCAGCAGTCACCCCGGGACTGACTCCTACAATGAGCAGTTCTTC. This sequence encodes CASSHPGTDSYNEQFF.

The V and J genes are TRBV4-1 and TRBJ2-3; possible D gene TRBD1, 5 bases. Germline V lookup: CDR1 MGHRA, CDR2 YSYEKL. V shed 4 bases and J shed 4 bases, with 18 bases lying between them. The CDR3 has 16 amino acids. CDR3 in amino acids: CASSRRTGFGADTQYF. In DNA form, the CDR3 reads TGCGCCAGCAGCCGGAGAACAGGATTTGGTGCAGATACGCAGTATTTT.

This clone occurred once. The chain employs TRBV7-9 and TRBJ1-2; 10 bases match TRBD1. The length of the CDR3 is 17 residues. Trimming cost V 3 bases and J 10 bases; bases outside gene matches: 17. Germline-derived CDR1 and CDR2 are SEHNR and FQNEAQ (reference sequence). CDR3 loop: CASSFRAATGGASAYTF. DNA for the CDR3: TGTGCCAGCAGCTTTAGGGCCGCGACAGGGGGCGCGTCTGCCTACACCTTC.

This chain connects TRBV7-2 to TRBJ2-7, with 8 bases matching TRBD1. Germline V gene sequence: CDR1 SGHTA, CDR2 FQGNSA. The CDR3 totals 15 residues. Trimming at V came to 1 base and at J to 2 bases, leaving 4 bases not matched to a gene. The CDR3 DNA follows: TGTGCCAGCAGCTTAGAGGACAGGGCAACCTACGAGCAGTACTTC. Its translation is CASSLEDRATYEQYF. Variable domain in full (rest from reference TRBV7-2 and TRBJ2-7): GAGVSQSPSNKVTEKGKDVELRCDPISGHTALYWYRQSLGQGLEFLIYFQGNSAPDKSGLPSDRFSAERTGGSVSTLTIQRTQQEDSAVYLCASSLEDRATYEQYFGPGTRLTVT.

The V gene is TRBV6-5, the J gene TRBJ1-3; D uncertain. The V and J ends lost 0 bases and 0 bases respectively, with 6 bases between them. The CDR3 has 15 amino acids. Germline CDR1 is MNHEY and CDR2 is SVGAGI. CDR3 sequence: CASSYSAGSGNTIYF. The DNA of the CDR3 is TGTGCCAGCAGTTACTCGGCAGGCTCTGGAAACACCATATATTTT.

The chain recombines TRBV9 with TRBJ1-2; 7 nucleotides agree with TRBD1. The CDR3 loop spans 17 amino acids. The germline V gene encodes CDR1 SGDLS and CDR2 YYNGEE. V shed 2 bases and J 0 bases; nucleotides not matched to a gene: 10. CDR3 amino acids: CASSVGAGTVPNYGYTF. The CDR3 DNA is TGTGCCAGCAGCGTTGGAGCCGGGACAGTCCCTAACTATGGCTACACCTTC.

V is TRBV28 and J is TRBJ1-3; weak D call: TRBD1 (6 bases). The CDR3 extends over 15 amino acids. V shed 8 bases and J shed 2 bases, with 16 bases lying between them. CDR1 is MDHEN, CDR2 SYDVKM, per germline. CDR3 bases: TGTGCCAGCCGGGAAGGGGAGGGGGCTGGAAACACCATATATTTT. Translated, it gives CASREGEGAGNTIYF.